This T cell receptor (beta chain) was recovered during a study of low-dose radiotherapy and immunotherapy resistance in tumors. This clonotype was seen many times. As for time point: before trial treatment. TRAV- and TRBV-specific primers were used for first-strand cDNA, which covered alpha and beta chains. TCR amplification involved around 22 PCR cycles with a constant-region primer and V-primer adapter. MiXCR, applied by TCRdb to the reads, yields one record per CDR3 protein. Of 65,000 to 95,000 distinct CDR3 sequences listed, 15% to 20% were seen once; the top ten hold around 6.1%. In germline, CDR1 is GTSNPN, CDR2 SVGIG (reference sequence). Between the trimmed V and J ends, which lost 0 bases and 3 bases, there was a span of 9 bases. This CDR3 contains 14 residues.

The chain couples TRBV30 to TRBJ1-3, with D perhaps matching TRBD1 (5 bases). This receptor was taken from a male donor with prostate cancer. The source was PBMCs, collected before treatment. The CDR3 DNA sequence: TGTGCCTGGAGTGTGGGGGTACATGGAAACACCATATATTTT. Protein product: CAWSVGVHGNTIYF.